Reported below is one TCR beta chain. This sample was included in a study of cytomegalovirus exposure and HLA in healthy donors. This CDR3 is built from 15 residues. The V end lost 4 bases, the J end lost 4 bases, and 16 bases lay between the germline ends. Germline CDR1 is ENHRY and CDR2 is SYGVKD. Primers included in the PCR were 60 Vbeta and 13 Jbeta primers. The data were produced by immunoSEQ multiplex PCR, yet TCRdb's version contains in-frame clones alone and is incomplete. The data show 200,000 or so clones, 84% seen once. Sequenced: PBMCs. The sequence derives from a woman aged 50 to 65 in good health and CMV-seropositive. The rearrangement joins TRBV10-3 to TRBJ2-5, with D tentatively TRBD1 (5 bases). CDR3 DNA sequence: TGTGCCATCAGTGCAACCGCAGGGCAGGGAGAGACCCAGTACTTC. Translated, it gives CAISATAGQGETQYF.